These 24 T cell receptor beta chains came from one sample sequenced in a study of CXCR3-negative and CXCR3-positive naive CD8 T cells. UMI-tagged TRB cDNA libraries were built via 5' RACE. After re-calling the 5' RACE reads, TCRdb lists one entry per CDR3 protein, DNA absent. Its listing shows under 45,000 distinct CDR3 sequences. Sample: memory CD8+ T cells from blood. Receptors originate from a human donor in good health. Some clones in this sample may be carry-over from other donors' samples.

This chain joins TRBV28 and TRBJ2-7; TCRdb picks TRBD1, but there is no DNA to check that call. From germline, CDR1 is MDHEN and CDR2 SYDVKM. The CDR3 is 14 amino acids. The CDR3 sequence is CASRGTSRGEEQYF.

V usage is TRBV18 and J usage is TRBJ1-1. The CDR3 is 13 residues long. From germline, CDR1 is KGHSH and CDR2 LQKENI. The CDR3 sequence: CASSLRRNTEAFF.

This sequence joins TRBV6-2 or TRBV6-3 and TRBJ2-7; without DNA, the TCRdb call of TRBD1 cannot be checked. This CDR3 comprises 16 residues. Germline V CDR1 and CDR2: MNHEY, SVGEGT. CDR3 loop: CASSRPTGTESYEQYF.

The rearrangement joins TRBV4-1 to TRBJ2-2; TCRdb's assignment of TRBD1 cannot be checked, as there is no DNA. The germline CDR1 and CDR2 sequences are MGHRA and YSYEKL. This CDR3 has 16 amino acids. CDR3: CASSHPKSQASGELFF.

This sequence joins TRBV27 and TRBJ2-7; the D call of TRBD2 rests on TCRdb alone, since no DNA is present to check it. Germline loops: CDR1 MNHEY, CDR2 SMNVEV (reference sequence). The CDR3 is made up of 14 amino acids. CDR3 amino acids: CASSGRAGTHEQYF.

V gene TRBV7-9 combines with J gene TRBJ2-2; TCRdb's D call of TRBD2 is untestable without DNA. Germline V lookup: CDR1 SEHNR, CDR2 FQNEAQ (reference sequence). The CDR3 extends over 19 amino acids. Here the CDR3 reads CASSLLAGSPMKNTGELFF.

The chain employs TRBV25-1 and TRBJ2-7; TCRdb reports TRBD2, a call that lacks DNA to check it against. The CDR3 is 17 amino acids. Per the germline V gene, CDR1 is MGHDK and CDR2 is SYGVNS. The CDR3: CASSGFKAGDFSYEQYF.

The chain uses TRBV29-1 and TRBJ2-7; TCRdb calls TRBD1, which cannot be checked without DNA. Germline V CDR1 and CDR2: SQVTM, ANQGSEA. The CDR3 covers 15 residues. CDR3 residues: CSVEVRDRGLYEQYF.

The chain links TRBV7-3 to TRBJ1-1. The CDR3 is made up of 15 amino acids. CDR1 is SGHTA, CDR2 FQGTGA, per germline. CDR3 region: CASPAGCITNTEAFF.

V gene TRBV25-1 combines with J gene TRBJ2-2; TCRdb's assignment of TRBD1 cannot be checked, as there is no DNA. CDR1 and CDR2 (germline): MGHDK, SYGVNS. The CDR3 has 17 residues. CDR3 residues: CASSSLDRNTKDGELFF.

Considering frequency, this clonotype is medium-sized. V usage is TRBV20-1 and J usage is TRBJ2-7; TCRdb names TRBD1, which stays unverified in the absence of DNA. This CDR3 is 14 amino acids long. Germline CDR1 reads DFQATT; CDR2 reads SNEGSKA (reference sequence). The CDR3 spells CSARGSGAIPEQYF.

The chain combines TRBV29-1 with TRBJ2-7; the D call from TCRdb, TRBD1, cannot be confirmed without DNA. The CDR3 sequence is 13 residues long. Per germline, CDR1 SQVTM and CDR2 ANQGSEA. The CDR3 here is CSVVGQNKYEQYF.

The chain employs TRBV28 and TRBJ2-7; TCRdb names TRBD1, which stays unverified in the absence of DNA. Per the germline V gene, CDR1 is MDHEN and CDR2 is SYDVKM. This CDR3 has 15 residues. This chain's CDR3 is CASSPTYGGAYEQYF.

The gene calls are TRBV7-2 and TRBJ2-1; TCRdb's D call, TRBD1, is unchecked because there is no DNA. There are 14 residues in the CDR3. CDR1 is SGHTA and CDR2 is FQGNSA in the germline V gene. The CDR3 is CASSLAGVGNEQFF.

This rearrangement joins TRBV28 to TRBJ2-1; TCRdb's assignment of TRBD2 cannot be checked, as there is no DNA. The CDR3 is 16 amino acids. Germline CDR1 and CDR2: MDHEN and SYDVKM. CDR3 sequence reads: CASSLGLAGGSREQFF.

This chain connects TRBV12-3 or TRBV12-4 to TRBJ2-7; TCRdb's D call, TRBD1, is unchecked because there is no DNA. The CDR3 is 15 amino acids. Here the CDR3 reads CASSLAQGQASEQYF.

The rearrangement joins TRBV28 to TRBJ2-1; the TRBD2 assignment by TCRdb is unverifiable without DNA. Germline V lookup: CDR1 MDHEN, CDR2 SYDVKM. The CDR3 consists of 15 residues. CDR3: CASSSGKREVDEQFF.

V and J are TRBV24-1 and TRBJ2-1. The length of the CDR3 is 14 residues. Germline V CDR1 and CDR2: KGHDR, SFDVKD. The CDR3 here is CATSDLTGFNEQFF.

The chain combines TRBV28 with TRBJ2-5. Germline V gene lookup returns CDR1 MDHEN and CDR2 SYDVKM. The CDR3 loop spans 13 amino acids. CDR3 sequence reads: CASSLGDVETQYF.

The V call is TRBV4-3, the J call TRBJ2-1; with no DNA, the TCRdb D assignment of TRBD2 cannot be verified. The germline V gene has CDR1 LGHNA and CDR2 YSLEER. The CDR3 is made up of 17 amino acids. CDR3 loop: CASSQDSWESSYNEQFF.

V gene TRBV19 combines with J gene TRBJ1-5; TCRdb picks TRBD1, but there is no DNA to check that call. This CDR3 has 14 amino acids. The V gene's germline CDR1 is LNHDA and CDR2 SQIVND (reference sequence). This chain's CDR3 is CASSGGGGDQPQHF.

V and J are TRBV9 and TRBJ2-7; lacking DNA, the TRBD1 call made by TCRdb goes unchecked. The length of the CDR3 is 14 residues. Per the germline V gene, CDR1 is SGDLS and CDR2 is YYNGEE. The CDR3 here is CASSVGGVDYEQYF.

The chain combines TRBV25-1 with TRBJ1-2; TCRdb's D call, TRBD1, is unchecked because there is no DNA. The CDR3 runs to 13 residues. Germline lookup yields CDR1 MGHDK and CDR2 SYGVNS. CDR3 sequence reads: CASQDRGDYGYTF.

This chain connects TRBV28 to TRBJ2-5; TCRdb's D call of TRBD1 is untestable without DNA. CDR1 and CDR2 (germline): MDHEN, SYDVKM. The CDR3 extends over 14 amino acids. The chain's CDR3 is CASSPRTIKETQYF.